This T cell receptor (beta chain) appears in the sequencing data of a study of graft-versus-host responses after intestinal transplantation. Study-level information: Among the recipients, transplants were multivisceral, liver-intestinal, or isolated intestinal. Induction with anti-thymocyte globulin, then tacrolimus and steroids for roughly 3 years, was given to all recipients.

Notes on this clone: What it recognizes is unknown.

Findings and caveats of the study: Recipient marrow showed GvH clones, some seen first in ileum or blood.

Another site or the posterior iliac crest supplied the bone marrow collected after transplant. Assay: immunoSEQ multiplex PCR; the TCRdb copy retains only in-frame clones and omits some. The sample includes 65,000 to 85,000 clones, around nine tenths of them seen just once. The germline V gene has CDR1 SQVTM and CDR2 ANQGSEA. CDR3 length equals 14 residues. The ends were cut back, 5 bases at V and 5 bases at J, with 18 bases in the middle. Source: bone marrow, taken around 720 days after intestinal transplantation. The source is a human patient who received an intestinal transplant, so some T cells may come from the graft donor. The rearrangement joins TRBV29-1 to TRBJ2-5; D tentatively reads TRBD1 or TRBD2 (6 bases each). The chain's CDR3 is CSVWGARIGETQYF. For the CDR3, the DNA is TGCAGCGTTTGGGGGGCGCGGATAGGGGAGACCCAGTACTTC.